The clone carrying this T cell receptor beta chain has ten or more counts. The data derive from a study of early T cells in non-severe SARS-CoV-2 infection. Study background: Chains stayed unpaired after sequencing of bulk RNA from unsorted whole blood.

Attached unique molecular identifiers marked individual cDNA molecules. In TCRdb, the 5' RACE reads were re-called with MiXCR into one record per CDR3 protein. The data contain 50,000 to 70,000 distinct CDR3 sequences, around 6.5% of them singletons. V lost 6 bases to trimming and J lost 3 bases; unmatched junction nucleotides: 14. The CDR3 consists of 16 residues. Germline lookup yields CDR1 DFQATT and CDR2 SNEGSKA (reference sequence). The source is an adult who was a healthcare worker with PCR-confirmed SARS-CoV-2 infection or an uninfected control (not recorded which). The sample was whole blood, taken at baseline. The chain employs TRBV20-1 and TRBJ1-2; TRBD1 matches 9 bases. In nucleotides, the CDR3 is TGCAGTGCACAACGGGACAGGGTGTCGGTAGACTATGGCTACACCTTC. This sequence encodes CSAQRDRVSVDYGYTF.